This TCR beta chain was obtained from a study of control samples from healthy donors and cancer patients. Germline-derived CDR1 and CDR2 are MNHEY and SVGAGI. The length of the CDR3 is 15 residues. The V gene lost 5 bases and the J gene lost 7 bases, with 17 bases spanning the gap. Method: immunoSEQ multiplex PCR; TCRdb's copy keeps in-frame clones and lacks some. This sample has about 120,000 clones, with about 87% found just once. The V and J genes are TRBV6-5 and TRBJ1-4; a weak D match, TRBD1 (5 bases). The sequenced sample was blood. The receptor was derived from a man aged 55 to 70 in good health. CDR3 nucleotides: TGTGCCAGCAGTCAAAGGGACGGGGCGGTTGAAAAACTGTTTTTT. Translating it yields CASSQRDGAVEKLFF.